Listed here is a single TCR beta chain. The antigen is undetermined. The authors amplified TCR beta CDR3 regions from RNA transcripts. Second-round multiplex PCR came after first-round RT-PCR with HTBI primers. TCRdb re-derived calls from the multiplex PCR reads in MiXCR, one entry per CDR3 protein. This repertoire shows about 740,000 distinct CDR3 sequences, roughly 41% found once; its top ten account for about 40%. The sample comes from a study of Graves' ophthalmopathy and Graves' hyperthyroidism. General study findings and limits: The majority of expanded thyroid clonotypes above 0.001 frequency also occurred in blood.

In germline, CDR1 is SQVTM, CDR2 ANQGSEA. Trimming at V came to 2 bases and at J to 12 bases, leaving 7 bases not matched to a gene. The CDR3 loop spans 12 amino acids. The sequencing sample was made of peripheral blood. The rearrangement uses TRBV29-1 and TRBJ1-2, with 9 bases identical to TRBD1. This TCR derives from an adult man with Graves' ophthalmopathy. Here the CDR3 DNA reads TGCAGCGTTGAACTAGCGGGACAGGGAAACACCTTC. This translates into CSVELAGQGNTF.